Each of the 3 T cell receptor beta chains below was sequenced from the same sample in a study of T cell responses to AZD1222 COVID-19 vaccine. The table came from immunoSEQ multiplex PCR; TCRdb's copy has only in-frame clones and leaves some out. The table shows approximately 89,000 clones, with under 95% occurring only once. Sequences were derived from peripheral blood, sampled on day 0 of AZD1222 vaccination. These receptor sequences come from an adult in good health.

The chain uses TRBV10-3 and TRBJ2-5, with TRBD2 matching 8 bases. Germline V gene lookup returns CDR1 ENHRY and CDR2 SYGVKD. This CDR3 has 14 amino acids. V was clipped by 4 bases and J by 5 bases; unmatched bases: 6. The CDR3 loop reads CAISVYREGETQYF. The DNA of the CDR3 is TGTGCCATCAGTGTGTACCGGGAGGGCGAGACCCAGTACTTC.

The J gene is TRBJ2-3, the V gene TRBV27; D is unclear. The length of the CDR3 is 12 residues. V was trimmed by 7 bases and J by 5 bases, leaving 10 bases between them. Germline loops: CDR1 MNHEY, CDR2 SMNVEV (reference sequence). The CDR3: CASIPCLDTQYF. The CDR3 DNA reads as TGTGCCAGCATCCCGTGCCTAGATACGCAGTATTTT.

The chain couples TRBV9 to TRBJ2-2; 10 bases fit TRBD2. Germline V lookup: CDR1 SGDLS, CDR2 YYNGEE. V trimming: 4 bases; J trimming: 6 bases; junction bases outside the gene matches: 3. This CDR3 region has 14 residues. The DNA of the CDR3 is TGTGCCAGCAGCAATGGACTAGCGGCCGGGGAGCTGTTTTTT. Translation gives CASSNGLAAGELFF.